This T cell receptor (beta chain) emerged from a study of CD8+ T cells in alopecia areata. Looking at the study overall: Oral tofacitinib, 5 to 10 mg twice daily, was given in an open-label trial. General study results and limits: Scalp clonality and expanded CD8+ clones among the top 100 were significantly decreased by tofacitinib. Affected lesional scalp, above all in alopecia totalis/universalis, was more clonal than normal scalp.

Per the germline V gene, CDR1 is LGHNA and CDR2 is YNFKEQ. The CDR3 covers 19 residues. The V and J ends lost 4 bases and 2 bases respectively, with 26 bases between them. Following extraction, RNA underwent reverse transcription to cDNA, which served as the sequencing template. Here immunoSEQ multiplex PCR was the method, and the copy in TCRdb shows in-frame clones only, minus some. Of 85,000 to 95,000 clones listed, approximately 70% are singletons. Stated treatment: oral pan-JAK inhibitor, 5-10 mg twice daily. Both peripheral blood and punch biopsies of lesional scalp skin were obtained from patients who had alopecia areata. A remark on this clone: No antigen is known for it.

The specimen was CD8+ T cells sorted from blood, collected at week 44, from a patient treated with tofacitinib. The TCR sequence derives from a human donor with alopecia areata. The chain uses TRBV4-2 and TRBJ1-1, with no clear D. The CDR3 loop reads CASSRIRSGPEQQNTEAFF. As DNA, the CDR3 is TGTGCCAGCAGCCGTATCCGATCCGGACCGGAACAACAAAACACTGAAGCTTTCTTT.